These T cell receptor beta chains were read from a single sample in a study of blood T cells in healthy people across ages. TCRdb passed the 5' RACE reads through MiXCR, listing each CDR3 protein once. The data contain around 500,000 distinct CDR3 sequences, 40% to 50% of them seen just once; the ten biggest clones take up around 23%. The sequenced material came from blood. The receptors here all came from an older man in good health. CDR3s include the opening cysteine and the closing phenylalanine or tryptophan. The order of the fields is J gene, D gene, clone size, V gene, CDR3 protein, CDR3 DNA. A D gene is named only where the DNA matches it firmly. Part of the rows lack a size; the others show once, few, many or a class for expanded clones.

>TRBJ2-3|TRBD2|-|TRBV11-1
CASSLRLAGDADGTDTQYF
TGTGCCAGCAGCTTACGTCTAGCGGGAGATGCTGATGGCACAGATACGCAGTATTTT
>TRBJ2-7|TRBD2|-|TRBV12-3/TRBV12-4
CASSPRGIAGVYEQYF
TGTGCCAGCAGTCCTCGGGGGATAGCGGGGGTGTACGAGCAGTACTTC
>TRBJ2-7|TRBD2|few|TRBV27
CASSASGGPRPYEQYF
TGTGCCAGCAGCGCTAGCGGGGGCCCGAGGCCCTACGAGCAGTACTTC
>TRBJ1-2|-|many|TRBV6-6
CASGGTSYGYTF
TGTGCCAGCGGGGGGACATCCTATGGCTACACCTTC
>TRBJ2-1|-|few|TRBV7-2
CASSPEIALGEQFF
TGTGCCAGCAGCCCCGAGATAGCCCTCGGTGAGCAGTTCTTC
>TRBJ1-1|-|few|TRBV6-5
CASSYAPNLNTEAFF
TGTGCCAGCAGTTACGCGCCTAATTTGAACACTGAAGCTTTCTTT
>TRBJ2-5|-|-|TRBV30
CAWSVGAQETQYF
TGTGCCTGGAGTGTTGGAGCCCAAGAGACCCAGTACTTC
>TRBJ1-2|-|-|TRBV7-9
CASSLGQTTYGYTF
TGTGCCAGCAGCTTAGGGCAGACAACCTATGGCTACACCTTC
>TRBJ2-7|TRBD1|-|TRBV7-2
CASRSGQGANEQYF
TGTGCCAGCAGGTCAGGACAGGGCGCCAACGAGCAGTACTTC
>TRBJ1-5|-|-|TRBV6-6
CASRPQGFGNQPQHF
TGTGCCAGCAGACCCCAGGGATTCGGCAATCAGCCCCAGCATTTT
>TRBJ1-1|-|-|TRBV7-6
CASSLFQGKNTEAFF
TGTGCCAGCAGCTTATTCCAGGGGAAGAACACTGAAGCTTTCTTT
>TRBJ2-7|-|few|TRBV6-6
CASSGGGGTSYEQYF
TGTGCCAGCAGCGGAGGGGGAGGGACCTCCTACGAGCAGTACTTC
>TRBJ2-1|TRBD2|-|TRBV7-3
CASSILAATYNEQFF
TGTGCCAGCAGCATACTAGCGGCTACCTACAATGAGCAGTTCTTC
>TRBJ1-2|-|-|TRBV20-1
CSAAEQGGGYGYTF
TGCAGTGCGGCCGAACAGGGAGGGGGATATGGCTACACCTTC
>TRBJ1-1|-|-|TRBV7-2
CASTLPPRGAFF
TGTGCCAGCACACTACCTCCCAGGGGAGCTTTCTTT
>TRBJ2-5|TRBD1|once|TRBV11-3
CASSLRQGSAYGQYF
TGTGCCAGCAGCCTCCGACAGGGCTCGGCCTACGGGCAGTACTTC
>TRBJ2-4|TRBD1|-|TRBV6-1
CASSAVLGDRKNIQYF
TGTGCCAGCAGTGCGGTTTTGGGGGACAGAAAAAACATTCAGTACTTC
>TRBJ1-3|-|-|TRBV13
CASSFAHGSGNTIYF
TGTGCCAGCAGCTTTGCCCACGGCTCTGGAAACACCATATATTTT
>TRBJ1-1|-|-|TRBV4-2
CASSQVRGESTEAFF
TGTGCCAGCAGCCAAGTGAGGGGTGAGAGCACTGAAGCTTTCTTT
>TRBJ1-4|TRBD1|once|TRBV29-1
CSVEGQGDEKLFF
TGCAGCGTGGAAGGACAGGGAGACGAAAAACTGTTTTTT